The 21 T cell receptor beta chains given below trace back to one sample, sequenced in a study of cytomegalovirus exposure and HLA in healthy donors. The PCR made use of 60 Vbeta and 13 Jbeta primers. Generated by immunoSEQ multiplex PCR, the TCRdb table keeps only in-frame clones and is missing some. The sample shows 300,000 or so clones, approximately 84% of them seen only once. Sequencing was performed on PBMCs. The receptor source for this set is a woman in her thirties or forties in good health and CMV-seropositive.

The chain is built from TRBV10-3 and TRBJ1-2; tentatively, D is TRBD1 (5 bases). Germline CDR1 and CDR2: ENHRY and SYGVKD. The CDR3 consists of 12 residues. The V end lost 6 bases, the J end lost 2 bases, and 7 bases lay between the germline ends. CDR3 loop: CAISRENYGYTF. CDR3 coding DNA: TGTGCCATCAGCAGGGAAAACTATGGCTACACCTTC.

This rearrangement joins TRBV6-5 to TRBJ2-7; perhaps TRBD1 as D (6 bases). The germline V gene has CDR1 MNHEY and CDR2 SVGAGI. The CDR3 length is 15 residues. V lost 6 bases, J lost 0 bases, and 15 bases lay in between. Written as DNA, the CDR3 is TGTGCCAGCAGCCCCTACTCGGACAGCTCCTACGAGCAGTACTTC. Its translation: CASSPYSDSSYEQYF.

The chain carries TRBV10-3 and TRBJ2-3; maybe TRBD1 (7 bases). CDR1 is ENHRY, CDR2 SYGVKD, per germline. The V and J ends lost 7 bases and 2 bases respectively, with 16 bases between them. The CDR3 extends over 15 amino acids. CDR3 sequence reads: CAIKGGGTATDTQYF. The CDR3 bases are TGTGCCATCAAGGGGGGTGGGACAGCCACAGATACGCAGTATTTT.

V is TRBV18 and J is TRBJ2-5; weak D call: TRBD1 (6 bases). CDR1 and CDR2 from the germline V gene are KGHSH and LQKENI. The CDR3 runs 15 residues. The V and J ends lost 3 bases and 2 bases respectively, with 13 bases between them. CDR3 protein: CASSPRDTQQETQYF. The CDR3, as DNA: TGTGCCAGCTCACCCCGGGACACCCAGCAAGAGACCCAGTACTTC.

V and J are TRBV11-3 and TRBJ2-7; tentative D call: TRBD2 (6 bases). Germline V gives CDR1 SGHNT, CDR2 YENEEA. This CDR3 contains 14 residues. The V and J ends lost 5 bases and 3 bases respectively, with 14 bases between them. The CDR3 DNA follows: TGTGCCAGCAGCCTTACCGAGGGACTCTACGAGCAGTACTTC. Residues: CASSLTEGLYEQYF.

DNA for the CDR3: TGTGCCACCAGCAGAGAGGGCATCACTAATGAAAAACTGTTTTTT. Encoded protein: CATSREGITNEKLFF. This chain connects TRBV15 to TRBJ1-4; D not resolved. Trimming pared 0 bases from V and 2 bases from J, leaving 7 bases between. The CDR3 totals 15 residues. Germline loops: CDR1 LNHNV, CDR2 YYDKDF (reference sequence).

The rearrangement uses TRBV14 and TRBJ2-7, with 9 bases aligning to TRBD1. This CDR3 is built from 15 residues. The germline gives CDR1 SGHDN, CDR2 FVKESK. After removal of 1 base from V and 6 bases from J, the junction contained 7 bases not matched to a gene. In DNA form, the CDR3 reads TGTGCCAGCAGCCAAGTGACAGGGGGATCCCGCGAGCAGTACTTC. It translates to CASSQVTGGSREQYF.

The chain uses TRBV13 and TRBJ2-1; 11 positions match TRBD2. From germline, CDR1 is PRHDT and CDR2 FYEKMQ (reference sequence). V trimming: 5 bases; J trimming: 6 bases; junction bases outside the gene matches: 9. The CDR3 is 16 amino acids. Here the CDR3 reads CASSRLSGRALNEQFF. CDR3 in DNA: TGTGCCAGCAGCCGCCTTAGCGGGAGGGCCCTCAATGAGCAGTTCTTC.

The chain is built from TRBV6-5 and TRBJ2-3, with TRBD2 identical over 7 bases. V lost 6 bases, J lost 4 bases, and 4 bases stayed unmatched. The CDR3 has 13 amino acids. Germline V gene sequence: CDR1 MNHEY, CDR2 SVGAGI. DNA for the CDR3: TGTGCCAGCAGCCGCGGGAGACCAGATACGCAGTATTTT. This translates into CASSRGRPDTQYF.

In regard to this clone: The sample contains more than one DNA sequence encoding this CDR3. The chain links TRBV7-2 to TRBJ2-2; D is ambiguous. Germline loops: CDR1 SGHTA, CDR2 FQGNSA. V dropped 1 base and J dropped 6 bases, with 9 bases sitting between them. The CDR3 has 14 residues. Written as DNA, the CDR3 is TGTGCCAGCAGCTTAGGTGGTTCGGCCGGGGAGCTGTTTTTT. Its protein product is CASSLGGSAGELFF. Drawing the rest from reference TRBV7-2 and TRBJ2-2, the complete variable domain is GAGVSQSPSNKVTEKGKDVELRCDPISGHTALYWYRQSLGQGLEFLIYFQGNSAPDKSGLPSDRFSAERTGGSVSTLTIQRTQQEDSAVYLCASSLGGSAGELFFGEGSRLTVL.

The V gene is TRBV28, the J gene TRBJ1-3; the match to TRBD1 covers 7 bases. CDR1 MDHEN and CDR2 SYDVKM come from the germline V gene. J lost 0 bases, V lost 10 bases, and 12 bases had no gene match. CDR3 length: 16 residues. This chain's CDR3 is CATADSNRGSGNTIYF. For the CDR3, the DNA is TGTGCCACCGCAGACTCAAACAGGGGCTCTGGAAACACCATATATTTT.

The chain is built from TRBV7-9 and TRBJ2-1, with 11 nucleotides matching TRBD2. The CDR3 contains 15 residues. J was trimmed by 7 bases and V by 5 bases; bases with no gene match: 7. Germline V lookup: CDR1 SEHNR, CDR2 FQNEAQ (reference sequence). CDR3 residues: CASSLTSGSRNEQFF. The CDR3, as DNA: TGTGCCAGCAGCCTCACTAGCGGGAGTAGGAATGAGCAGTTCTTC.

The V and J genes are TRBV11-2 and TRBJ1-4; possibly TRBD1 for D (6 bases). This CDR3 comprises 15 residues. Trimming shortened V by 3 bases and J by 0 bases, and 8 bases separated the two germline ends. Germline-derived CDR1 and CDR2 are SGHAT and FQNNGV. CDR3 nucleotide sequence: TGTGCCAGCAGCTTGGGGGCGACAACTAATGAAAAACTGTTTTTT. It translates to CASSLGATTNEKLFF.

In DNA, the CDR3 is TGTGCCAGCAGCTCAGGACCAGGGGCTCAGCCCCAGCATTTT. Translated, it gives CASSSGPGAQPQHF. The rearrangement uses TRBV7-9 and TRBJ1-5, with D possibly TRBD1 on 6 matching bases. The CDR3 is 14 residues long. V lost 4 bases and J 6 bases, leaving 13 bases between the germline ends. Germline V gene sequence: CDR1 SEHNR, CDR2 FQNEAQ (reference sequence).

This clone was seen only once. V and J are TRBV6-1 and TRBJ1-2; TRBD1 agrees at 7 bases. This CDR3 is 15 amino acids long. V trimming: 5 bases; J trimming: 4 bases; junction bases outside the gene matches: 10. Per germline, CDR1 MNHNS and CDR2 SASEGT. This chain's CDR3 is CASSSRDSIFYGYTF. The CDR3 coding sequence is TGTGCCAGCAGTTCACGGGACAGCATATTCTATGGCTACACCTTC.

The V gene is TRBV7-8, the J gene TRBJ1-5, with D unclear. CDR3 length: 14 residues. Looked up from germline, CDR1 is SGHVS and CDR2 is FQNEAQ. V was trimmed by 1 base and J by 1 base, leaving 5 bases between them. CDR3 loop: CASSLDGSNQPQHF. For the CDR3, the DNA is TGTGCCAGCAGCTTAGACGGGAGCAATCAGCCCCAGCATTTT. Complete variable domain (other parts from reference TRBV7-8 and TRBJ1-5): GAGVSQSPRYKVAKRGQDVALRCDPISGHVSLFWYQQALGQGPEFLTYFQNEAQLDKSGLPSDRFFAERPEGSVSTLKIQRTQQEDSAVYLCASSLDGSNQPQHFGDGTRLSIL.

In its sample, this clone was seen once. V and J are TRBV6-1 and TRBJ1-5; tentative D call: TRBD1 (5 bases). V lost 6 bases, J lost 3 bases, and 6 bases lay in between. The V gene's germline CDR1 is MNHNS and CDR2 SASEGT. There are 12 residues in the CDR3. The CDR3 DNA follows: TGTGCCAGCAGGGGGCCCAATCAGCCCCAGCATTTT. Protein: CASRGPNQPQHF.

The CDR3 is CASSTQAPGNTIYF. CDR3 sequence (DNA): TGTGCCAGCAGCACCCAGGCGCCTGGAAACACCATATATTTT. This rearrangement joins TRBV11-2 to TRBJ1-3; D remains unclear. V was cut by 5 bases and J by 2 bases, with 10 bases left in between. The CDR3 has 14 residues. CDR1 and CDR2 from the germline V gene are SGHAT and FQNNGV.

The rearrangement links TRBV19 to TRBJ2-2, with 11 bases lining up with TRBD2. V shed 7 bases and J 5 bases; nucleotides not matched to a gene: 9. This CDR3 contains 16 residues. In germline, CDR1 is LNHDA, CDR2 SQIVND (reference sequence). CDR3 protein: CASTDLVAGGTGELFF. The CDR3, as DNA: TGTGCCAGTACGGATTTAGTAGCGGGAGGGACCGGGGAGCTGTTTTTT.

The rearrangement uses TRBV4-3 and TRBJ2-5; 9 nucleotides line up with TRBD2. V lost 1 base, J lost 5 bases, and 5 bases stayed unmatched. CDR3 length equals 15 residues. The V gene's germline CDR1 is LGHNA and CDR2 YSLEER. The CDR3, as DNA: TGCGCCAGCAGCCAAGTCGGCGGGAGGGGGGAGACCCAGTACTTC. Translating gives CASSQVGGRGETQYF.

J is TRBJ1-3 and V is TRBV11-2; 9 bases map to TRBD1. The V gene's germline CDR1 is SGHAT and CDR2 FQNNGV. The CDR3 length is 14 residues. Trimming removed 7 bases from V and 4 bases from J; junction bases left unmatched: 5. CDR3 sequence: CASNSDRGGNTIYF. CDR3 nucleotides: TGTGCCAGCAACTCGGACAGGGGCGGAAACACCATATATTTT.